This T cell receptor beta chain originates from a study of T-cell memory formation after mild COVID-19 (dated by TCRdb to about 2021). Background for the entire study: Most TCR sequence clusters were specific to one of the two donors. T-cell clones expanding and contracting after mild COVID-19 in a couple of donors were tracked by longitudinal TCRalpha and TCRbeta repertoire sequencing. The cohort was made up of two young adult volunteers, one female and one male, who were previously healthy.

CDR1 and CDR2 are read off the germline V gene (reference sequence) as LNHNV and YYDKDF. From its cysteine to its phenylalanine, the CDR3 spans 15 amino acids. This entry keeps only the CDR3 DNA: 45 bases, framed from base 1. Trimming removed 2 bases from V and 4 bases from J; the gene matches leave 6 bases unexplained. The table lists this clonotype with a few counts. Its antigen is not yet known. No base quality values were provided; no much bigger clone lies one nucleotide off. The research as a whole found: Only a couple of mild cases were covered by the study, and larger cohorts that include severe cases with pre-infection samples were considered necessary. Contracting CD4+ clones were found mainly in CM and EM memory subsets, while CD8+ clones were enriched in EMRA. SARS-CoV-2 specificity of the second-wave clones peaking on day 37 was not confirmed. Clones that contracted from day 15 to 85 showed balanced CD4/CD8 phenotypes, whereas a second wave of clones that expanded from day 15 to 37 leaned towards CD4+. Some responding clones were detected in pre-infection memory, suggesting pre-existing cross-reactive memory T cells joined the SARS-CoV-2 response.

Ficoll-Paque density gradient centrifugation was the method used to isolate PBMCs. Sequencing was performed on an Illumina NovaSeq 6000. TCRalpha and TCRbeta cDNA libraries were built by 5'RACE with constant-segment primers, adding sample barcodes and unique molecular identifiers. Trizol reagent was used to extract RNA from every sample. The libraries were amplified in two PCR steps, and the second step added a second sample barcode and Illumina TruSeq adapters. Sequencing of libraries was performed on an Illumina NovaSeq with 2 x 150 bp paired-end reads. Processing in the source paper ran as follows. Demultiplexing of reads and collapsing into UMI-guided consensus sequences were performed with migec v1.2.7. Using mixcr v2.1.11, UMI consensuses were aligned to TRA and TRB V and J templates and then assembled into clonotypes. Expanded or contracted clonotypes were those called significant by both edgeR and NoisET, with noise models trained on biological replicates. For edgeR calls, a false discovery rate-adjusted p below 0.01 and a log2 fold-change threshold of 1 were applied. As an exploratory analysis of dynamics, PCA with hierarchical clustering was applied to max-normalized trajectories of the 1000 most abundant clonotypes. Each responding clone was given a CD4 or CD8 phenotype based on the CD4+ and CD8+ repertoires, which had been sequenced separately. In TCRdb, the public reads were trimmed at Q25 with fastp and aligned with MiXCR, with productive beta chains retained. Identical CDR3 proteins give one entry, which carries the most common genes and DNA. The V and J calls were determined by TCRdb, not by the authors. In all, the sample holds about 180,000 distinct CDR3 sequences, and around 16% of those were seen once. In total, the top ten clones hold 2% to 2.5% of the sample.

The TCR was taken from an adult woman who had mild COVID-19 (a few samples of this study predate the infection). The sample titles of this study are shuffled in the database, so cell type and time point are left out; the donor was told from shared clones. The sequenced sample was PBMCs or a T cell subset sorted from them (not recorded which). The rearrangement combines TRBV15 with TRBJ2-5; 8 bases in between match TRBD1. Here is the DNA: TGTGCCACCAGCAGACCGGGACAGGAGCGAGAGACCCAGTACTTC. Translated, it reads CATSRPGQERETQYF.